The rows below give T cell receptor beta chains drawn from one sample of a study of response to subunit inactivated influenza vaccine. In TCRdb, the RT-PCR reads were re-called with MiXCR into one record per CDR3 protein. The sample consists of around 170,000 distinct CDR3 sequences, about 10% of them appearing once. This specimen was CD8+ T cells sorted from PBMCs, taken roughly 24 months after vaccination. Receptors were obtained from a man in his fifties or sixties who received an inactivated influenza vaccine. The CDR3 runs from the conserved cysteine through the conserved F or W. The D gene is left open where the match is weak. Where a row states a size, it is once, few, many or the class of an expanded clone; other rows omit it.

CDR3: CASSTDGGAVDEQFF
DNA: TGCGCCAGCAGCACAGACGGGGGGGCCGTGGATGAGCAGTTCTTC
D: TRBD2
J: TRBJ2-1
length: 15
V: TRBV5-1
size: few

CDR3: CASSLWDRDTGELFF
DNA: TGTGCCAGCAGCCTCTGGGACAGAGACACCGGGGAGCTGTTTTTT
D: TRBD1
J: TRBJ2-2
length: 15
V: TRBV6-1
size: many

CDR3: CASSIGGLGNQPQHF
DNA: TGTGCCAGTAGTATAGGGGGGTTGGGCAATCAGCCCCAGCATTTT
D: .
J: TRBJ1-5
length: 15
V: TRBV19
size: .

CDR3: CSGQDLLSGNTIYF
DNA: TGCAGTGGACAGGACCTTCTCTCTGGAAACACCATATATTTT
D: .
J: TRBJ1-3
length: 14
V: TRBV20-1
size: few

CDR3: CASSFSDDFLAGNTDTQYF
DNA: TGCGCCAGCAGCTTTTCCGATGATTTCCTAGCGGGTAACACAGATACGCAGTATTTT
D: TRBD2
J: TRBJ2-3
length: 19
V: TRBV5-1
size: many

CDR3: CASSQDSSPGYTGELFF
DNA: TGTGCCAGCAGCCAAGATTCTTCACCGGGGTACACCGGGGAGCTGTTTTTT
D: .
J: TRBJ2-2
length: 17
V: TRBV14
size: many

CDR3: CASSSKTGITEAFF
DNA: TGTGCCAGCAGCTCCAAGACAGGGATCACTGAAGCTTTCTTT
D: TRBD1
J: TRBJ1-1
length: 14
V: TRBV5-4
size: .

CDR3: CASNRQGFYNEQFF
DNA: TGTGCCAGCAACCGACAGGGCTTCTACAATGAGCAGTTCTTC
D: TRBD1
J: TRBJ2-1
length: 14
V: TRBV28
size: .

CDR3: CASSQVTSGSNEQFF
DNA: TGCGCCAGCAGCCAAGTGACTAGCGGGAGCAATGAGCAGTTCTTC
D: TRBD2
J: TRBJ2-1
length: 15
V: TRBV4-3
size: many

CDR3: CASSHLSGGSYEQYF
DNA: TGCGCCAGCAGCCATTTATCAGGAGGGTCCTACGAGCAGTACTTC
D: .
J: TRBJ2-7
length: 15
V: TRBV4-1
size: many

CDR3: CASSFGRGQPEFF
DNA: TGTGCCAGCAGTTTTGGGAGAGGACAGCCGGAGTTCTTC
D: .
J: TRBJ2-1
length: 13
V: TRBV27
size: .

CDR3: CASSWTDNQARYEQYF
DNA: TGTGCCAGCAGCTGGACGGACAACCAAGCCCGGTACGAGCAGTACTTC
D: .
J: TRBJ2-7
length: 16
V: TRBV5-5
size: .

CDR3: CSARDVLTGRTYEQYF
DNA: TGCAGTGCTAGAGATGTGTTGACAGGTCGGACCTACGAGCAGTACTTC
D: .
J: TRBJ2-7
length: 16
V: TRBV20-1
size: many

CDR3: CASSYSSRLEGAYNEQFF
DNA: TGTGCCAGCAGTTACTCAAGTCGGCTGGAGGGGGCCTACAATGAGCAGTTCTTC
D: .
J: TRBJ2-1
length: 18
V: TRBV6-5
size: few

CDR3: CASSLRIRGTEAFF
DNA: TGTGCCAGCAGCCTACGAATCAGGGGAACTGAAGCTTTCTTT
D: .
J: TRBJ1-1
length: 14
V: TRBV7-8
size: few

CDR3: CSARGLAEYNEQFF
DNA: TGCAGTGCTAGGGGACTAGCGGAATACAATGAGCAGTTCTTC
D: TRBD2
J: TRBJ2-1
length: 14
V: TRBV20-1
size: .

CDR3: CASTQGGGTEAFF
DNA: TGTGCCAGCACCCAAGGTGGGGGGACTGAAGCTTTCTTT
D: .
J: TRBJ1-1
length: 13
V: TRBV6-2/TRBV6-3
size: many

CDR3: CASSQSRINEQFF
DNA: TGCGCCAGCAGCCAATCCAGGATCAATGAGCAGTTCTTC
D: .
J: TRBJ2-1
length: 13
V: TRBV4-3
size: few

CDR3: CASSPEDGPRMDGYTF
DNA: TGCGCCAGCAGCCCAGAAGACGGGCCTCGGATGGATGGCTACACCTTC
D: .
J: TRBJ1-2
length: 16
V: TRBV4-3
size: once

CDR3: CSAQRTSGSVETQYF
DNA: TGCAGTGCTCAAAGGACTAGCGGGAGTGTAGAGACCCAGTACTTC
D: TRBD2
J: TRBJ2-5
length: 15
V: TRBV20-1
size: few

CDR3: CASSQGTGIGYNEQFF
DNA: TGCGCCAGCAGCCAGGGGACAGGGATCGGGTACAATGAGCAGTTCTTC
D: TRBD1
J: TRBJ2-1
length: 16
V: TRBV4-1
size: .

CDR3: CASSLALVYEQYF
DNA: TGTGCCAGCAGCTTAGCGTTAGTCTACGAGCAGTACTTC
D: .
J: TRBJ2-7
length: 13
V: TRBV7-2
size: few